This T cell receptor (beta chain) was captured in a study of T cell repertoires in aging, cancer and after chemotherapy. Regarding the study as a whole: Immunological memory after chemotherapy cannot be judged from the repertoire data. Age-matched healthy donors had significantly more diverse, less clonal blood TCR repertoires than untreated cancer patients.

The germline V gene encodes CDR1 KGHSH and CDR2 LQKENI. The germline V and J ends were trimmed by 1 base and 7 bases, with 23 bases remaining between them. CDR3 size: 18 residues. This clonotype turned up a few times. Its target is not known. TCR beta rearrangements were amplified from peripheral blood genomic DNA. Rearranged V-D-J TRB sequences were amplified with a mixed TRB-A/B primer pool. TCRdb redid the calling of the multiplex PCR reads with MiXCR, one entry per CDR3 protein. This sample has 720 or so distinct CDR3 sequences, with over 20% found just once. The specimen was blood. The sequence derives from a human donor in good health. The chain employs TRBV18 and TRBJ2-1; D is perhaps TRBD2 (6 bases). In nucleotides, the CDR3 is TGTGCCAGCTCACCACAGCCTGCTCGCCCGGAGGGGAAAAATGAGCAGTTCTTC. Residues: CASSPQPARPEGKNEQFF.